This TCR beta chain was recorded in a study of blood T cell repertoires in COVID-19 (dated by TCRdb to 2018 to 2020). For the wider study: The collaborator samples originated in the United States, Italy and Spain and spanned the acute and convalescent phases of COVID-19. The material from the prospective study consisted of cDNA or gDNA derived from T cells, B-cell-depleted T cells, or PBMCs. Deeply sampled blood TCRbeta repertoires from subjects exposed to, actively infected with, or recovered from COVID-19 were included in the dataset. A freely available public database, intended as a resource for researchers studying the immune response to SARS-CoV-2, is where the repertoires were released. The samples were drawn from the first 160 participants of the ongoing ImmuneRACE study and from 950 to 1,500 subjects provided by 6 global collaborators. The sample metadata nearly always contained a de-identified subject ID, COVID-19 status, age in years and sex. Where available, HLA class I and class II types were taken from metadata supplied by the sample provider and were not determined by assay-based typing.

The CDR3, cysteine through phenylalanine, is 13 amino acids long. CDR3 DNA only is kept here, 39 bases in frame from base 1. After removal of 6 bases from V and 2 bases from J, the junction retains 1 base not matched to a gene. A word on this clone: This receptor's antigen is unknown. Base qualities are not at hand, and no much larger clone is one base apart.

TCRbeta CDR3 regions were amplified from genomic DNA using the immunoSEQ Assay, a bias-controlled multiplex PCR. The paper's processing steps were these. The number of nucleated cells in each sample was estimated from the amplification of reference gene primers within the assay. Sequence reads were collapsed and filtered to measure the absolute abundance of every unique TCRbeta CDR3 rearrangement. Productive Simpson clonality was computed per sample as the square root of Simpson's diversity index over productive rearrangements. TCRdb mirrors the immuneACCESS table, restricted to in-frame sequences. Some clones are absent from its copies; in checked studies, under half trace to an unresolved V gene, and the reason for the others is unknown. That table furnishes V, J and clone size, whereas the DNA furnished D and trimming. For this sample the table gives 200,000 to 300,000 clones, of which approximately 83% were detected only once. Together, the top ten hold around 5.9% of the sample.

Points the paper makes about the study in general: Clinical and demographic metadata were provided uncurated, with the amount varying by source and participant.

Collaborating institutions collected whole blood in K2EDTA tubes following their own protocols. For TCRbeta analysis, collaborator samples were shipped as frozen whole blood, as isolated PBMCs, or as DNA extracted from either sample type. The rearranged chain carries TRBV12-3 or TRBV12-4 and TRBJ1-2; TRBD1 matches 9 bases in the middle. What was sequenced was peripheral blood. The clonotype originates from a human donor in a cohort sampled during active COVID-19. Read as DNA, the sequence is TGTGCCAGCAGCACAGGGGGCAACTATGGCTACACCTTC. This codes for CASSTGGNYGYTF.